This T cell receptor beta chain came from a study of human T cells and chemical hapten exposure. Overall study context: Sensitization involved placing 2% DPC onto a roughly 2 cm by roughly 2 cm region of upper inner arm skin.

Regarding time point: patch test 1, 2 weeks after DPC sensitization. Treatment defined: therapeutic diphenylcyclopropenone sensitization with weekly scalp DPC. The CDR3 spans 16 residues. The V and J ends lost 0 bases and 8 bases, in that order; junction bases with no gene match: 5. Germline V gene lookup returns CDR1 DFQATT and CDR2 SNEGSKA (reference sequence). The library attached unique molecular identifiers to individual cDNA molecules. A single record per CDR3 protein comes from TCRdb applying MiXCR to the RACE reads. The repertoire consists of 380,000 or so distinct CDR3 sequences, with approximately 5.1% occurring once and the leading ten covering about 2.1%.

The V and J genes are TRBV20-1 and TRBJ2-1; 15 bases align to TRBD2. The TCR originated in a woman aged 50 to 65 with alopecia areata. Some clones in this sample may be carry-over from other donors' samples. Sequences were derived from whole blood, sampled in connection with sensitization to the hapten diphenylcyclopropenone (DPC). CDR3 coding DNA: TGCAGTGCTAGAGAGAGGACTAGCGGGAGGGTATATGAGCAGTTCTTC. It yields the protein CSARERTSGRVYEQFF.